The 17 T cell receptor beta chains given below trace back to one sample, sequenced in a study of blood T cells in healthy people across ages. Next came a second PCR, run for 7 to 11 cycles, which used a sample-barcoded 5' primer along with a J-beta primer mix. MiXCR, applied by TCRdb to the 5' RACE reads, yields one record per CDR3 protein. The sample holds about a million distinct CDR3 sequences, about 51% seen once. What was sequenced was blood. The receptors originated from an older woman in good health.

The chain recombines TRBV6-1 with TRBJ2-1; 9 nucleotides agree with TRBD2. The junction had 10 bases not matched to a gene; V was cut back by 7 bases and J by 3 bases. CDR1 is MNHNS, CDR2 SASEGT, per germline. This CDR3 contains 16 residues. CDR3 nucleotide sequence: TGTGCCAGCATTTGGGCTAGCGGGAAATTCTACAATGAGCAGTTCTTC. Translation: CASIWASGKFYNEQFF.

The chain combines TRBV20-1 with TRBJ1-2; maybe TRBD1 (6 bases). The germline V and J ends were trimmed by 1 base and 2 bases, with 11 bases remaining between them. CDR1 and CDR2 (germline): DFQATT, SNEGSKA (reference sequence). The CDR3 length is 14 residues. The CDR3 spells CSARVRRGNYGYTF. CDR3 nucleotide sequence: TGCAGTGCTAGAGTGAGGAGGGGGAACTATGGCTACACCTTC.

V usage is TRBV20-1 and J usage is TRBJ2-6, with D perhaps TRBD1 (6 bases). Germline CDR1 is DFQATT and CDR2 is SNEGSKA (reference sequence). The CDR3 contains 14 residues. V gave up 4 bases and J gave up 2 bases, with 9 bases separating them. The CDR3 sequence is CSAIPGAGANVLTF. In nucleotides, the CDR3 is TGCAGTGCTATTCCAGGGGCTGGGGCCAACGTCCTGACTTTC.

This sequence joins TRBV4-2 and TRBJ2-3; TRBD2 matches at 9 bases. This CDR3 is built from 17 residues. Losses at the gene ends were 1 base for V and 2 bases for J; bases not matched to a gene: 7. Germline V gene data show CDR1 as LGHNA and CDR2 as YNFKEQ. The CDR3 is CASSQGASGKDTDTQYF. In nucleotides, the CDR3 is TGTGCCAGCAGCCAAGGAGCTAGCGGGAAAGACACAGATACGCAGTATTTT.

The chain links TRBV20-1 to TRBJ2-1; D may be TRBD2 (6 bases). V lost 6 bases to trimming and J lost 7 bases, with 22 bases between them. CDR3 length: 15 amino acids. Germline lookup yields CDR1 DFQATT and CDR2 SNEGSKA (reference sequence). Written as DNA, the CDR3 is TGCAGTGCGTGTCCGGGGGACGGGGATATGAATGAGCAGTTCTTC. As protein: CSACPGDGDMNEQFF.

The chain employs TRBV13 and TRBJ1-5; D uncertain. The CDR3 loop spans 15 amino acids. Trimming stripped 0 bases from V and 2 bases from J, with 8 bases between. Germline CDR1 is PRHDT and CDR2 is FYEKMQ (reference sequence). CDR3 region: CASSLGPNGNQPQHF. The DNA for the CDR3 is TGTGCCAGCAGCTTAGGACCGAATGGCAATCAGCCCCAGCATTTT.

This chain joins TRBV2 and TRBJ2-7; TRBD1 might be the D (7 bases). Germline V gene sequence: CDR1 SNHLY, CDR2 FYNNEI. The V gene lost 1 base and the J gene lost 7 bases, with 23 bases spanning the gap. This CDR3 has 17 residues. DNA of the CDR3: TGTGCCAGCAGTGAAGGGACTATTGCCGGTCAGGGGGATGAGCAGTACTTC. Its protein is CASSEGTIAGQGDEQYF. The whole variable domain, remainder taken from reference TRBV2 and TRBJ2-7, is EPEVTQTPSHQVTQMGQEVILRCVPISNHLYFYWYRQILGQKVEFLVSFYNNEISEKSEIFDDQFSVERPDGSNFTLKIRSTKLEDSAMYFCASSEGTIAGQGDEQYFGPGTRLTVT.

Here the CDR3 reads CASRPGVNNEQFF. The CDR3 DNA reads TGTGCCAGCAGACCCGGAGTGAACAATGAGCAGTTCTTC. The chain joins TRBV7-2 to TRBJ2-1; D ambiguous. The CDR3 sequence is 13 residues long. Germline V gene sequence: CDR1 SGHTA, CDR2 FQGNSA. Trimming cost V 6 bases and J 5 bases, with 11 bases left between them.

A remark on this clonotype: A much larger clone differs by one base, so this may be a read error. The chain joins TRBV20-1 to TRBJ2-7; 7 positions match TRBD1. CDR1 is DFQATT, CDR2 SNEGSKA, per germline (reference sequence). The CDR3 runs 14 residues. The CDR3 protein is CSARTYGTDYGQYF. In DNA, the CDR3 is TGCAGTGCTAGAACTTACGGGACAGACTACGGGCAGTACTTC.

There are a few counts of this clonotype. The chain uses TRBV10-3 and TRBJ1-6, with TRBD1 as a possible D gene (5 bases). The CDR3 length is 13 residues. Trimming took 11 bases from V and 5 from J, leaving 13 bases between them. Germline CDR1 and CDR2: ENHRY and SYGVKD. CDR3 in amino acids: CAVSRVDNSPLHF. CDR3 coding DNA: TGTGCCGTTTCCAGGGTAGATAATTCACCCCTCCACTTT.

This clonotype occurred a few times. This chain uses TRBV20-1 with TRBJ2-7, with TRBD2 identical over 10 bases. The J segment lost 2 bases and the V segment lost 5 bases, leaving 9 bases of the junction unmatched. The CDR3 spans 15 residues. CDR1 is DFQATT, CDR2 SNEGSKA, per germline (reference sequence). In DNA, the CDR3 is TGCAGTGCTCCATATCCTACTAGCGGGACCTACGAGCAGTACTTC. Residues: CSAPYPTSGTYEQYF.

This clonotype was found a few times. The V and J genes are TRBV27 and TRBJ2-7; the match to TRBD1 covers 9 bases. V lost 5 bases to trimming and J lost 4 bases; unmatched junction nucleotides: 6. Germline V gene data show CDR1 as MNHEY and CDR2 as SMNVEV (reference sequence). This CDR3 spans 14 amino acids. As DNA, the CDR3 is TGTGCCAGCAGTAAAGGGGACAGGGAGTACGAGCAGTACTTC. The encoded protein is CASSKGDREYEQYF.

The rearrangement joins TRBV20-1 to TRBJ2-7; 9 bases map to TRBD1. J gave up 1 base and V 6 bases, and 10 bases lay outside the gene matches. Germline V lookup: CDR1 DFQATT, CDR2 SNEGSKA (reference sequence). This CDR3 has 15 amino acids. CDR3 DNA sequence: TGCAGTGCCTCAACCCTGACAGGGGGTTCCTACGAGCAGTACTTC. This encodes CSASTLTGGSYEQYF.

The J gene is TRBJ2-1, the V gene TRBV29-1; possibly TRBD1 or TRBD2 for D (5 bases each). Trimming pared 8 bases from V and 9 bases from J, leaving 20 bases between. Germline V gene sequence: CDR1 SQVTM, CDR2 ANQGSEA. CDR3 size: 13 residues. CDR3 region: CSIAGGIFGEQFF. CDR3 in DNA: TGCAGCATTGCTGGGGGTATCTTTGGTGAGCAGTTCTTC.

The chain employs TRBV28 and TRBJ1-6; D not certain. Trimming removed 6 bases at V and 8 bases at J, with 8 bases between. There are 12 residues in the CDR3. The germline gives CDR1 MDHEN, CDR2 SYDVKM. The chain's CDR3 is CASRDVHSPLHF. As DNA, the CDR3 is TGTGCCAGCAGGGATGTTCATTCACCCCTCCACTTT.

The rearrangement uses TRBV3-1 and TRBJ2-2; no clear D. The CDR3 contains 13 residues. Germline CDR1 reads LGHDT; CDR2 reads YNNKEL (reference sequence). V was trimmed by 2 bases and J by 7 bases, leaving 8 bases between them. The CDR3 DNA reads as TGTGCCAGCAGCCAATCCGGGTACGGGGAGCTGTTTTTT. This gives the protein CASSQSGYGELFF.

This clonotype was observed a few times. The chain carries TRBV23-1 and TRBJ1-5, with TRBD1 matching over 9 bases. TRBV23-1 is an open reading frame whose function is uncertain. After removal of 1 base from V and 4 bases from J, the junction contained 11 bases not matched to a gene. The CDR3 spans 18 residues. The CDR3 spells CASSQLHYGGQGNQPQHF. The CDR3, as DNA: TGCGCCAGCAGTCAATTACATTACGGAGGACAGGGGAATCAGCCCCAGCATTTT.